This TCR beta chain is drawn from a study of T-cell memory formation after mild COVID-19. This CDR3 is built from 13 residues. The V gene's germline CDR1 is SGHTA and CDR2 FQGNSA. V lost 4 bases and J lost 4, with 8 bases in between. TCRdb independently ran MiXCR on the 5' RACE reads; one entry per CDR3 protein. The table lists 250,000 to 350,000 distinct CDR3 sequences, 15% to 20% of them singletons, with more than 20% in the top ten. This TCR came from a man between 18 and 35 years old who had mild COVID-19 (a few samples of this study predate the infection). Cell type and time point are not known. Sequenced sample: PBMCs or a T cell subset sorted from them (not recorded which). J is TRBJ1-5 and V is TRBV7-2; D call uncertain. For the CDR3, the DNA is TGTGCCAGCAGCTCCCAGGTTAATCAGCCCCAGCATTTT. Encoded protein: CASSSQVNQPQHF. Full variable domain (outside the CDR3, taken from reference TRBV7-2 and TRBJ1-5): GAGVSQSPSNKVTEKGKDVELRCDPISGHTALYWYRQSLGQGLEFLIYFQGNSAPDKSGLPSDRFSAERTGGSVSTLTIQRTQQEDSAVYLCASSSQVNQPQHFGDGTRLSIL.